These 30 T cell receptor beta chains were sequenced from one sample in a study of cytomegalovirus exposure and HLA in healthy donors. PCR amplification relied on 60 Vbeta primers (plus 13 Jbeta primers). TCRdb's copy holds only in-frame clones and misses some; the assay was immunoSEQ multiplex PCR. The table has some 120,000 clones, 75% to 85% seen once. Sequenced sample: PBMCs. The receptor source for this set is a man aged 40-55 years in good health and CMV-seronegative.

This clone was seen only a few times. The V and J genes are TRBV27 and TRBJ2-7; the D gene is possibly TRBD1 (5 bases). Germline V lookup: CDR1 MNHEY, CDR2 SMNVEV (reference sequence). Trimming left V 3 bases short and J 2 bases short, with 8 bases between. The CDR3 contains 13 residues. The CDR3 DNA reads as TGTGCCAGCAGTTTCCAGGGCGCCTACGAGCAGTACTTC. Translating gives CASSFQGAYEQYF.

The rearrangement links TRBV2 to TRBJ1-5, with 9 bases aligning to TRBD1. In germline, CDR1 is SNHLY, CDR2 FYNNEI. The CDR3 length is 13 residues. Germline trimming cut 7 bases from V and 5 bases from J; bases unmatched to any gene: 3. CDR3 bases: TGTGCCAGCACCCGGGACAGGGATCAGCCCCAGCATTTT. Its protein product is CASTRDRDQPQHF.

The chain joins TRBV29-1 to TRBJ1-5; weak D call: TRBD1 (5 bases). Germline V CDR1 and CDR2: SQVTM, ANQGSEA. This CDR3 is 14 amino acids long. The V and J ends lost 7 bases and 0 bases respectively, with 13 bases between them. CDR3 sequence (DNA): TGCAGCGCCAGTATCAGGGATAGCAATCAGCCCCAGCATTTT. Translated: CSASIRDSNQPQHF.

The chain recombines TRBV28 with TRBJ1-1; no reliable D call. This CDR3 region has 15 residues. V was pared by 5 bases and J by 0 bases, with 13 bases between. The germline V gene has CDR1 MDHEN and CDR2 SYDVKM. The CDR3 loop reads CASSLPGIMNTEAFF. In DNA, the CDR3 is TGTGCCAGCAGTCTCCCGGGAATTATGAACACTGAAGCTTTCTTT.

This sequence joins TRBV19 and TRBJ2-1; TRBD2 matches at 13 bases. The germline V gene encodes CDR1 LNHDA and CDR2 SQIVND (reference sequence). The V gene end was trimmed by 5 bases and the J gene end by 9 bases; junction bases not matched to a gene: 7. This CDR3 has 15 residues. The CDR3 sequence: CASSSTSGGTAEQFF. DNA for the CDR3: TGTGCCAGTAGTTCGACTAGCGGGGGGACCGCTGAGCAGTTCTTC.

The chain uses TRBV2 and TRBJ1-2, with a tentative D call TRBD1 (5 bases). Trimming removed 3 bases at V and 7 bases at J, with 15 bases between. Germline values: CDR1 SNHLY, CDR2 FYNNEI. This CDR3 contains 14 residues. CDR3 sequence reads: CASSEEGRVGGYTF. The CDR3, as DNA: TGTGCCAGCAGTGAGGAGGGCAGGGTTGGTGGCTACACCTTC.

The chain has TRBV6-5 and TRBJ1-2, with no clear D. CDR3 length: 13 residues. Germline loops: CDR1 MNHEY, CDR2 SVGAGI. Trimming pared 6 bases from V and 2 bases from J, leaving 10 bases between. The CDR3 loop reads CASRHTINYGYTF. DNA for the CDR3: TGTGCCAGCAGACACACGATCAACTATGGCTACACCTTC.

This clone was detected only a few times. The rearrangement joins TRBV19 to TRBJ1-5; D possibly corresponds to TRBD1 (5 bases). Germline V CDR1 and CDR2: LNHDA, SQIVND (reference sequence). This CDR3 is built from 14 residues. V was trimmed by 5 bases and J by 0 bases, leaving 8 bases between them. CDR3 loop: CASSGRASNQPQHF. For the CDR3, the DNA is TGTGCCAGTAGTGGCAGGGCTAGCAATCAGCCCCAGCATTTT.

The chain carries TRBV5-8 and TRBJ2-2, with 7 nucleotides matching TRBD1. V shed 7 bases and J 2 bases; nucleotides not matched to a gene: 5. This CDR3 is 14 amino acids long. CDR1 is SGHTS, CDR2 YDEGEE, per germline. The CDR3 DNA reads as TGTGCCAGCGGCACAGGGGTTAACACCGGGGAGCTGTTTTTT. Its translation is CASGTGVNTGELFF.

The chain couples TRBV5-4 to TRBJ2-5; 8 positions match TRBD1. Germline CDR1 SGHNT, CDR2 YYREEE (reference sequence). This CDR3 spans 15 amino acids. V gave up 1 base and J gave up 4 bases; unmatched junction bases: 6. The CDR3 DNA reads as TGTGCCAGCAGCTTGAGTGACAGGGGTATAGAGACCCAGTACTTC. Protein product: CASSLSDRGIETQYF.

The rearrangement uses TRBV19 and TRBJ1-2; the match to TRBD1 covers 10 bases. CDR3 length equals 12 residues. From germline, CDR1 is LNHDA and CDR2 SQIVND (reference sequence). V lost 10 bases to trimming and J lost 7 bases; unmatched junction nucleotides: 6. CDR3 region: CATRQGAGGYTF. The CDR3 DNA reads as TGTGCCACAAGACAGGGGGCTGGTGGCTACACCTTC.

The CDR3 spells CASSDRDRDTEAFF. CDR3 DNA: TGTGCCAGCAGCGACAGGGACAGAGACACTGAAGCTTTCTTT. The V gene is TRBV5-8, the J gene TRBJ1-1, with 7 nucleotides matching TRBD1. The CDR3 consists of 14 residues. In germline, CDR1 is SGHTS, CDR2 YDEGEE. The ends lost 4 bases at V and 3 bases at J; junction bases unmatched: 6.

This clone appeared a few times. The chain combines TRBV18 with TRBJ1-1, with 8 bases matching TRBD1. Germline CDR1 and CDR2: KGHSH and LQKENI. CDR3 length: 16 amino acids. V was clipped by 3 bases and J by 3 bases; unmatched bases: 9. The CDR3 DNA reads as TGTGCCAGCTCACCGCTGACAGGGGCGAGCCACACTGAAGCTTTCTTT. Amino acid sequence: CASSPLTGASHTEAFF. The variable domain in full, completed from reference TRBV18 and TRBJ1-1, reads NAGVMQNPRHLVRRRGQEARLRCSPMKGHSHVYWYRQLPEEGLKFMVYLQKENIIDESGMPKERFSAEFPKEGPSILRIQQVVRGDSAAYFCASSPLTGASHTEAFFGQGTRLTVV.

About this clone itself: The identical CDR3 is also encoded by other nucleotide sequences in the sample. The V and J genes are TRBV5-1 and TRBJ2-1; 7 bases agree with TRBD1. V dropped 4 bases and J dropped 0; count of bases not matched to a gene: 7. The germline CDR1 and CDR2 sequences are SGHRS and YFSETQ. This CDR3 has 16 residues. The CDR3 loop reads CASSLRQGSSYNEQFF. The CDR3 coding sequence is TGCGCCAGCAGCCTACGACAGGGAAGCTCCTACAATGAGCAGTTCTTC.

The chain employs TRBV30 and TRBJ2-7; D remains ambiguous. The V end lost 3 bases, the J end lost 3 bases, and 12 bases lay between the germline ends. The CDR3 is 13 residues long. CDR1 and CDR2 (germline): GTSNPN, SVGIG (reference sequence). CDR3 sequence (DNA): TGTGCCTGGAGCCCCAAGATTAGCTACGAGCAGTACTTC. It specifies CAWSPKISYEQYF.

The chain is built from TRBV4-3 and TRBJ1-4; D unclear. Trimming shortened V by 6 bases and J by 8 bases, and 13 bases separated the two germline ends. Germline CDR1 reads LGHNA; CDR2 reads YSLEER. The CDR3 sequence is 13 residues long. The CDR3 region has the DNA TGCGCCAGCAGGGCTGGGTGGGCAGAAAAACTGTTTTTT. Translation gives CASRAGWAEKLFF.

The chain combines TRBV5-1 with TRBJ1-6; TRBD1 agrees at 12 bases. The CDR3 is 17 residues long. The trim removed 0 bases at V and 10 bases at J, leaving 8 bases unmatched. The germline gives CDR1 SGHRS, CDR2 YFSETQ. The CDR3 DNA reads TGCGCCAGCAGCTTGGCCGCTGGGACAGGGGGCAGGTCACCCCTCCACTTT. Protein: CASSLAAGTGGRSPLHF.

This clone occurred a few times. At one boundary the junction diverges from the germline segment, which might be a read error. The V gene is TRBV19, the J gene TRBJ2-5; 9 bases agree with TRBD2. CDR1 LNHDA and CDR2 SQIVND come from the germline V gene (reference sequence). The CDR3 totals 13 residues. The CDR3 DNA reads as TGTGCCAGTAGGATAGCGGGGGAAGAGACCCAGTACTTC. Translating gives CASRIAGEETQYF.

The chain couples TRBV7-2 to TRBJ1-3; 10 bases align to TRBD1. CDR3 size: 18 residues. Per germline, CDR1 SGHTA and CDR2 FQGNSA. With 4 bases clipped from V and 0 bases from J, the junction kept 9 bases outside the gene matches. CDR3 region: CASSSRDRGSRSGNTIYF. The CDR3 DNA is TGTGCCAGCAGCTCCCGGGACAGGGGCTCCCGCTCTGGAAACACCATATATTTT.

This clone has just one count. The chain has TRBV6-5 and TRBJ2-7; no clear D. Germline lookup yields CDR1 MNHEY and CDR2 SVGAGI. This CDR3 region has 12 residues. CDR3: CVTRSVLHEQYF. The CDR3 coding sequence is TGTGTTACGCGGTCGGTTCTCCACGAGCAGTACTTC.

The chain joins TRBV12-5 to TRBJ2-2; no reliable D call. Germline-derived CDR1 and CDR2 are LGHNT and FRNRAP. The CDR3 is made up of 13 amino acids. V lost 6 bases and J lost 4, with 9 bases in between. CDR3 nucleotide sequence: TGTGCTAGTGGCCTCCCGTTCACCGGGGAGCTGTTTTTT. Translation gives CASGLPFTGELFF. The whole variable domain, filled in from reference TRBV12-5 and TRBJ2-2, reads DARVTQTPRHKVTEMGQEVTMRCQPILGHNTVFWYRQTMMQGLELLAYFRNRAPLDDSGMPKDRFSAEMPDATLATLKIQPSEPRDSAVYFCASGLPFTGELFFGEGSRLTVL.

CDR3 in DNA: TGCGCCAGCAGCTTGACGGACTTTGGGGAGCAGTTCTTC. As protein: CASSLTDFGEQFF. V is TRBV5-1 and J is TRBJ2-1; a possible D gene is TRBD2 (5 bases). Trimming stripped 1 base from V and 10 bases from J, with 12 bases between. The CDR3 length is 13 residues. Germline V CDR1 and CDR2: SGHRS, YFSETQ. Full variable domain (outside the CDR3, taken from reference TRBV5-1 and TRBJ2-1): KAGVTQTPRYLIKTRGQQVTLSCSPISGHRSVSWYQQTPGQGLQFLFEYFSETQRNKGNFPGRFSGRQFSNSRSEMNVSTLELGDSALYLCASSLTDFGEQFFGPGTRLTVL.

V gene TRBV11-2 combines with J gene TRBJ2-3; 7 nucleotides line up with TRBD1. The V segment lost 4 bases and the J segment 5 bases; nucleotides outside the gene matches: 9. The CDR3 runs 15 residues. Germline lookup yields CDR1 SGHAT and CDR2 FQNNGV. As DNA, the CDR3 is TGTGCCAGCAGCTGGATACAGGGGTCGGGAGATACGCAGTATTTT. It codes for CASSWIQGSGDTQYF. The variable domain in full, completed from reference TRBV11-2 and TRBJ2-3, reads EAGVAQSPRYKIIEKRQSVAFWCNPISGHATLYWYQQILGQGPKLLIQFQNNGVVDDSQLPKDRFSAERLKGVDSTLKIQPAKLEDSAVYLCASSWIQGSGDTQYFGPGTRLTVL.

CDR3 in amino acids: CASRPTGYTEAFF. The CDR3 nucleotides read TGTGCCAGCAGACCGACAGGGTACACTGAAGCTTTCTTT. This rearrangement joins TRBV5-4 to TRBJ1-1; TRBD1 matches 7 bases. J was trimmed by 3 bases and V by 5 bases; bases with no gene match: 4. Germline CDR1 is SGHNT and CDR2 is YYREEE (reference sequence). The CDR3 has 13 amino acids.

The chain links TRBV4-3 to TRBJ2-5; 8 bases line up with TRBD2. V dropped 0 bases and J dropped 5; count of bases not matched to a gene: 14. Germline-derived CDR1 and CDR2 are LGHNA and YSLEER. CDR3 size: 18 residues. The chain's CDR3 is CASSQDWDSGDVRETQYF. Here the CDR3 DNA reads TGCGCCAGCAGCCAAGATTGGGATAGCGGGGATGTTAGGGAGACCCAGTACTTC.

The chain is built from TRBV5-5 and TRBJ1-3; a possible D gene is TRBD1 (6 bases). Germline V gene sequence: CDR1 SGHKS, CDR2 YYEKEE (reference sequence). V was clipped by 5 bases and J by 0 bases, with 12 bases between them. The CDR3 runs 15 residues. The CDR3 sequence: CASSSTGTSGNTIYF. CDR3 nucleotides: TGTGCCAGCAGTAGCACAGGGACCTCTGGAAACACCATATATTTT.

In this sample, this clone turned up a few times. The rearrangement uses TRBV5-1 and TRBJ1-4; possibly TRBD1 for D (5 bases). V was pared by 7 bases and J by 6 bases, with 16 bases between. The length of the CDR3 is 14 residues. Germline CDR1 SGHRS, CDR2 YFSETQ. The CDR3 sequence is CASQGGYGDEKLFF. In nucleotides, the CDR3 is TGCGCCAGCCAGGGCGGATATGGGGATGAAAAACTGTTTTTT.

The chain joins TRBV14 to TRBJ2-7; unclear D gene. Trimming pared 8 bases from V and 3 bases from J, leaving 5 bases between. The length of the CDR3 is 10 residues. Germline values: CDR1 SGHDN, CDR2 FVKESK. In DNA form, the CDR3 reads TGTGCCAGCGGCAACTACGAGCAGTACTTC. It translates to CASGNYEQYF.

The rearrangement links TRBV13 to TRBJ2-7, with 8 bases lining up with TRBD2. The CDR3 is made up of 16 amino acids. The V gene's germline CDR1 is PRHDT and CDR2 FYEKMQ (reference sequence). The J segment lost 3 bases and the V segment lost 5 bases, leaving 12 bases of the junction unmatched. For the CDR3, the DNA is TGTGCCAGCAGCCCCTCCGGACTAGCTAAGAGCTACGAGCAGTACTTC. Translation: CASSPSGLAKSYEQYF.

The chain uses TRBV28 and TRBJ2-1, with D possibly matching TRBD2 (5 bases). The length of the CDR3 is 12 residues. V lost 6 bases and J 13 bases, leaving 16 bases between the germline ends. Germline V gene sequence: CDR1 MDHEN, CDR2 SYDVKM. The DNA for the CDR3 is TGTGCCAGCAGCTCGTTTATAGAGGGCCAGTTCTTC. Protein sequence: CASSSFIEGQFF. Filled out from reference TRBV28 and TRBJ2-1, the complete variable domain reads DVKVTQSSRYLVKRTGEKVFLECVQDMDHENMFWYRQDPGLGLRLIYFSYDVKMKEKGDIPEGYSVSREKKERFSLILESASTNQTSMYLCASSSFIEGQFFGPGTRLTVL.